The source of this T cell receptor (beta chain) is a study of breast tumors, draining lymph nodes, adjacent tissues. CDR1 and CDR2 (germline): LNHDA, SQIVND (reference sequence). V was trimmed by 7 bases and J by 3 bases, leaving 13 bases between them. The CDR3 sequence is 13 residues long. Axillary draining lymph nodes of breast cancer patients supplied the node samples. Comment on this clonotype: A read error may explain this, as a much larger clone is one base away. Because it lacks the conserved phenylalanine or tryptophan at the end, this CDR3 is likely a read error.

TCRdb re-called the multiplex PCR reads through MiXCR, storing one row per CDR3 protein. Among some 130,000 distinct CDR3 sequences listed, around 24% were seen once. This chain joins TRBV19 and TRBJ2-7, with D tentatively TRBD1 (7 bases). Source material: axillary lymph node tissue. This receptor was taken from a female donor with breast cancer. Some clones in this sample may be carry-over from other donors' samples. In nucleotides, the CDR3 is TGTGCCAGTAAGGGGCAGGGGGGCTACGAGCAGTACCTC. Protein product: CASKGQGGYEQYL.